This TCR beta chain was obtained from a study of molecular identifiers for immune sequencing clone quantification. Each CDR3 protein is one row after TCRdb ran MiXCR on the PCR reads. The sample gives under 800,000 distinct CDR3 sequences, about 25% of which show up once; roughly 0.83% is in the top ten. The V end lost 8 bases, the J end lost 3 bases, and 19 bases lay between the germline ends. The CDR3 sequence is 15 residues long. Details on this clonotype: Being one base from a much bigger clone, this may be a read error.

The gene calls are TRBV5-3 and TRBJ2-3; D not resolved. TRBV5-3 falls under the ORF class, with uncertain function. The sequenced sample was naive CD8+ T cells from blood, with Jurkat cell RNA spiked in. The subset here: FACS-sorted CD8+CD4-CCR7+CD45RA+ naive T cells. The clonotype originates from a human donor in good health. Some libraries in this study had Jurkat cell RNA spiked in. The CDR3: CASIFGLLGTDTQYF. The CDR3 coding sequence is TGTGCCAGCATCTTTGGGCTCCTTGGAACAGATACGCAGTATTTT.